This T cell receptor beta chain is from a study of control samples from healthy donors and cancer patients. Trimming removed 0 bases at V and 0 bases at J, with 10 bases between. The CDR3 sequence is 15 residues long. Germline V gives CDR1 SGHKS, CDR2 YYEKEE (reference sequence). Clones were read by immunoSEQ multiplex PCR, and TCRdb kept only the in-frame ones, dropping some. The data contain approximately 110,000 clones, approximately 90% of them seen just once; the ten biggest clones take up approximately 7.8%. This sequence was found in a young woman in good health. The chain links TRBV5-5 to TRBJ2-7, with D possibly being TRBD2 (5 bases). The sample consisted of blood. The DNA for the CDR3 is TGTGCCAGCAGCTTGGGGTCGGGATCCTCCTACGAGCAGTACTTC. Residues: CASSLGSGSSYEQYF.